The rows below give T cell receptor beta chains drawn from one sample of a study of T cell responses to AZD1222 COVID-19 vaccine. TCRdb's copy holds only in-frame clones and misses some; the assay was immunoSEQ multiplex PCR. The table has 95,000 to 150,000 clones, 70% to 90% seen once. The material sequenced was peripheral blood, taken on day 0 of AZD1222 vaccination. These receptors were obtained from an adult in good health. Both conserved end residues are part of each CDR3. Fields, in order: V gene, J gene, D gene, clone size, CDR3 protein, CDR3 DNA. A D gene is named only where the DNA matches it firmly. Not every row has a clone size; where given, it reads once, few, many or a size class.

TRBV5-1,TRBJ2-2,.,.,CASSLDRRVTGELFF,TGCGCCAGCAGCTTGGACAGAAGGGTTACCGGGGAGCTGTTTTTT
TRBV6-1,TRBJ1-2,.,.,CASSELGGRGYGYTF,TGTGCCAGCAGTGAACTTGGGGGAAGAGGCTATGGCTACACCTTC
TRBV7-9,TRBJ2-3,TRBD2,.,CASSSRGGRPDTQYF,TGTGCCAGCAGCTCTCGGGGGGGGCGCCCAGATACGCAGTATTTT
TRBV6-5,TRBJ1-4,.,few,CASHDGRFNEKLFF,TGTGCCAGCCACGACGGTCGATTTAATGAAAAACTGTTTTTT
TRBV7-8,TRBJ1-1,TRBD1,.,CASSSRTGYEAFF,TGTGCCAGCAGCTCTCGGACAGGGTATGAAGCTTTCTTT
TRBV5-1,TRBJ1-1,TRBD1,.,CASGGQGAVAFF,TGCGCCAGCGGCGGACAGGGGGCTGTAGCTTTCTTT
TRBV20-1,TRBJ2-1,TRBD2,.,CSASGTSGGGNEQFF,TGCAGTGCTAGTGGCACTAGCGGAGGTGGCAATGAGCAGTTCTTC
TRBV5-1,TRBJ2-1,.,.,CASSPQGTPAYNEQFF,TGCGCCAGCAGCCCACAAGGGACACCAGCCTACAATGAGCAGTTCTTC
TRBV19,TRBJ2-1,.,.,CASSSTIGYNEQFF,TGTGCCAGTAGTAGCACAATTGGATACAATGAGCAGTTCTTC
TRBV9,TRBJ2-2,TRBD2,.,CASSSGTSLTGELFF,TGTGCCAGCAGCTCCGGGACTAGCCTCACCGGGGAGCTGTTTTTT
TRBV19,TRBJ1-2,.,.,CASSTLQGTGYTF,TGTGCCAGCAGTACCTTACAGGGCACTGGCTACACCTTC
TRBV7-3,TRBJ2-3,.,.,CASSSAGPPTDTQYF,TGTGCCAGCAGCTCGGCGGGGCCCCCCACAGATACGCAGTATTTT
TRBV7-9,TRBJ1-4,.,.,CASSEQLVAADEKLFF,TGTGCCAGCAGCGAGCAACTTGTGGCCGCAGATGAAAAACTGTTTTTT
TRBV9,TRBJ2-2,TRBD2,.,CASSVWSGRYTGELFF,TGTGCCAGCAGCGTTTGGAGCGGGAGGTACACCGGGGAGCTGTTTTTT
TRBV19,TRBJ2-3,.,.,CASSLSGSTDTQYF,TGTGCCAGTAGTTTGAGCGGGAGCACAGATACGCAGTATTTT
TRBV28,TRBJ1-2,TRBD1,.,CASSSWTGSLGGYTF,TGTGCCAGCAGTTCCTGGACAGGGTCTCTGGGGGGCTACACCTTC
TRBV28,TRBJ1-1,.,.,CASSLRGGMNTEAFF,TGTGCCAGCAGTTTAAGGGGGGGGATGAACACTGAAGCTTTCTTT
TRBV11-2,TRBJ2-1,TRBD2,.,CASSLGLAGAHYNEQFF,TGTGCCAGCAGCTTAGGGCTAGCGGGAGCGCACTACAATGAGCAGTTCTTC
TRBV15,TRBJ2-7,TRBD1,.,CATSRVTGEHEQYF,TGTGCCACCAGCAGAGTTACAGGGGAGCACGAGCAGTACTTC
TRBV7-9,TRBJ2-7,TRBD2,.,CASRYLAGRNYEQYF,TGTGCCAGCAGGTATCTAGCGGGAAGGAACTACGAGCAGTACTTC
TRBV7-8,TRBJ2-7,TRBD1,.,CASGGQVIHEQYF,TGTGCCAGCGGGGGACAGGTGATCCACGAGCAGTACTTC
TRBV10-3,TRBJ1-5,.,.,CAISEGPDNQPQHF,TGTGCCATCAGTGAGGGGCCAGACAATCAGCCCCAGCATTTT
TRBV19,TRBJ2-1,TRBD2,.,CASSIGDSGRHEQFF,TGTGCCAGTAGTATAGGGGATAGCGGGAGACATGAGCAGTTCTTC
TRBV30,TRBJ1-1,.,.,CAWRRGSWTEAFF,TGTGCCTGGAGAAGGGGTTCTTGGACTGAAGCTTTCTTT
TRBV11-2,TRBJ1-1,TRBD1,.,CASSYGQGGSEAFF,TGTGCCAGCAGCTACGGACAGGGAGGGTCTGAAGCTTTCTTT
TRBV2,TRBJ1-2,TRBD1,.,CASRRGQGYGYTF,TGTGCCAGCAGGAGGGGGCAGGGCTATGGCTACACCTTC
TRBV6-5,TRBJ1-5,TRBD1,.,CASKEWAGGQPQHF,TGTGCCAGCAAAGAATGGGCAGGGGGTCAGCCCCAGCATTTT
TRBV28,TRBJ1-3,TRBD1,.,CASTRQGSGNTIYF,TGTGCCAGCACGCGACAGGGCTCTGGAAACACCATATATTTT
TRBV11-2,TRBJ2-7,TRBD2,.,CASSLEASGSAYEQYF,TGTGCCAGCAGCTTAGAGGCTAGCGGGAGTGCCTACGAGCAGTACTTC
TRBV5-1,TRBJ2-7,.,.,CASSLGPSADYEQYF,TGCGCCAGCAGCTTGGGTCCTAGCGCAGACTACGAGCAGTACTTC
TRBV7-9,TRBJ2-1,.,.,CASSLGTYNEQFF,TGTGCCAGCAGCCTCGGGACTTACAATGAGCAGTTCTTC
TRBV7-9,TRBJ2-3,.,.,CASSPGRGLDTQYF,TGTGCCAGCAGCCCGGGACGGGGATTGGATACGCAGTATTTT
TRBV18,TRBJ1-5,.,.,CASSPVGPSGAYSNQPQHF,TGTGCCAGCTCACCAGTCGGGCCGTCGGGGGCGTATAGCAATCAGCCCCAGCATTTT
TRBV9,TRBJ1-2,TRBD1,once,CASSAQGAGRYGYTF,TGTGCCAGCAGCGCCCAGGGGGCCGGTCGCTATGGCTACACCTTC
TRBV28,TRBJ1-1,.,.,CASRLLGTNTEAFF,TGTGCCAGCAGGCTACTTGGCACGAACACTGAAGCTTTCTTT
TRBV19,TRBJ1-2,TRBD1,.,CATWTGLYGYTF,TGTGCCACCTGGACAGGACTCTATGGCTACACCTTC
TRBV11-2,TRBJ1-5,.,.,CASSLSPNQPQHF,TGTGCCAGCAGCTTATCGCCTAATCAGCCCCAGCATTTT
TRBV3-1/TRBV3-2,TRBJ1-4,.,.,CASSLRTDVNEKLFF,TGTGCCAGCAGCCTCAGGACAGACGTTAATGAAAAACTGTTTTTT
TRBV30,TRBJ1-6,.,few,CAWAGRSYNSPLHF,TGTGCCTGGGCAGGGCGCTCCTATAATTCACCCCTCCACTTT
TRBV5-6,TRBJ2-5,TRBD1,.,CASSFGGQGQETQYF,TGTGCCAGCAGCTTTGGGGGACAGGGCCAAGAGACCCAGTACTTC
TRBV5-1,TRBJ2-1,TRBD2,.,CASSLLAGAYNEQFF,TGCGCCAGCAGCTTGCTAGCGGGAGCCTACAATGAGCAGTTCTTC
TRBV19,TRBJ1-3,.,.,CASSIMGSSGNTIYF,TGTGCCAGTAGTATAATGGGCAGCTCTGGAAACACCATATATTTT
TRBV7-2,TRBJ1-2,.,.,CASSLGMSNYGYTF,TGTGCCAGCAGCTTAGGGATGTCCAACTATGGCTACACCTTC
TRBV6-1,TRBJ1-5,TRBD1,.,CASSAGDRGGNQPQHF,TGTGCCAGCAGTGCAGGCGACAGGGGAGGCAATCAGCCCCAGCATTTT
TRBV7-2,TRBJ1-2,.,.,CASSFRGRDGYTF,TGTGCCAGCAGCTTCCGGGGGCGGGATGGCTACACCTTC